This T cell receptor beta chain is drawn from a study of blood T cell repertoires in COVID-19. Study summary: Donors in the United States, Italy and Spain gave samples during acute or convalescent COVID-19.

How the authors handled the data: Amplification of reference gene primers provided the estimated nucleated cell counts. Sequencing used immunoSEQ multiplex PCR; TCRdb keeps in-frame clones, though not all of them. Clonal size and the V and J genes are those of that table, whereas D and trimming came from the DNA. This table has approximately 140,000 clones, over 75% appearing once. The CDR3 contains 17 residues. Looked up from germline, CDR1 is LNHDA and CDR2 is SQIVND (reference sequence). With 5 bases clipped from V and 6 bases from J, the junction kept 16 bases outside the gene matches. The chain is built from TRBV19 and TRBJ2-1; the match to TRBD1 covers 7 bases. The receptor comes from a human donor in a cohort sampled during active COVID-19. The sequenced sample was peripheral blood. CDR3 in amino acids: CASSQPGQLRGSNEQFF. CDR3 coding DNA: TGTGCCAGTAGTCAGCCGGGACAGCTTAGGGGGAGCAATGAGCAGTTCTTC.